This TCR beta chain was profiled in a study of lymphopenia after photon versus proton radiotherapy. The study's findings and limits: Post-nadir diversity loss with photons came from oligoclonal expansion, particularly CD8+ Temra cells. Larger post-nadir TCR diversity loss correlated inversely with survival in deceased patients. Proton therapy kept repertoires fairly stable, unlike photons, which gained effector/memory cells. Only patients who died were analyzed for survival; proton advantage is unproven.

Sequencing used immunoSEQ multiplex PCR; TCRdb keeps in-frame clones, though not all of them. The sample contains roughly 25,000 clones, over 80% of which appear only once. This clone came up once. Its specificity is not known. The CDR3 extends over 15 amino acids. The ends lost 5 bases at V and 2 bases at J; junction bases unmatched: 3. Germline CDR1 reads LNHDA; CDR2 reads SQIVND (reference sequence). The chain uses TRBV19 and TRBJ2-1; 10 nucleotides align to TRBD2. The specimen was peripheral blood, collected from a patient treated with proton-based radiotherapy. The sequence was obtained from a woman aged 70-85 years with pancreatic cancer. The CDR3 DNA sequence: TGTGCCAGTAGTGGGCTAGCGGGGGCCTACAATGAGCAGTTCTTC. This gives the protein CASSGLAGAYNEQFF.